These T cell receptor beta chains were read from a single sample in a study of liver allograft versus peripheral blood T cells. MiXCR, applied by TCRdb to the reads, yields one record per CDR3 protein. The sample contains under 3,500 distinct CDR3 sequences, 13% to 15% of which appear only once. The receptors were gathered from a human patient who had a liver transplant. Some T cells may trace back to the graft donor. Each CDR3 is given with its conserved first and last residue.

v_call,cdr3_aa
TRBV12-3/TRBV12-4,CASSFGTEDEQYF
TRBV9,CASSVAPDRGLYNEQFF
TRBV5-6,CASSSGFRDNSPLHF
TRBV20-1,CSARGGMNTGELFF
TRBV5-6,CASARRGGITEAFF
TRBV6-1,CASSEMGQLGRGQQYF
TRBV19,CASSMGRDDYEQYF
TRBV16,CASSRNTENTEAFF
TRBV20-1,CSASPGGNEYNEQFF
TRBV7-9,CASSLEVGVEKLFF
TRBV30,CAWSDQADGYTF
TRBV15,CATSTDTRISYEQYF
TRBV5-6,CASNLRDRSADTQYF
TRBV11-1,CASSARDREHEQYF
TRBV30,CAWRLSGFNYGYTF
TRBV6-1,CASTRNRQTGTDEKLFF
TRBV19,CASNQKDRLNTEAFF
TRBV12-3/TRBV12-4,CASSLGTSNQPQHF
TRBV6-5,CASSYTRGGNTEAFF